This entry lists 5 T cell receptor beta chains sequenced from one sample in a study of shared clonotypes between healthy human individuals. TCRdb keeps only in-frame clones here, not all; method: immunoSEQ multiplex PCR. This sample carries almost 750,000 clones, around 70% of them seen once, and the ten largest clones take approximately 2%. The material sequenced was memory CD4+ T cells sorted from blood. Subset reported: CD45RA-negative fraction. These receptor sequences come from a woman in her twenties or thirties in good health.

The chain employs TRBV28 and TRBJ2-5; TRBD1 or TRBD2 may be the D gene (5 bases each). This CDR3 has 14 amino acids. Germline V gene lookup returns CDR1 MDHEN and CDR2 SYDVKM. Trimming shortened V by 7 bases and J by 4 bases, and 16 bases separated the two germline ends. Here the CDR3 reads CASTLGVGRETQYF. CDR3 DNA: TGTGCCAGCACCCTGGGGGTTGGCCGAGAGACCCAGTACTTC.

There are a few counts of this clone. The V and J genes are TRBV28 and TRBJ1-2, with no clear D. There are 15 residues in the CDR3. CDR1 and CDR2 from the germline V gene are MDHEN and SYDVKM. V lost 2 bases, J lost 0 bases, and 10 bases lay in between. As DNA, the CDR3 is TGTGCCAGCAGTTTACTCGCCGGGACTAACTATGGCTACACCTTC. It encodes CASSLLAGTNYGYTF.

V gene TRBV2 combines with J gene TRBJ2-7, with TRBD1 matching 7 bases. Per the germline V gene, CDR1 is SNHLY and CDR2 is FYNNEI. The CDR3 runs to 14 residues. V gave up 6 bases and J gave up 1 base; unmatched junction bases: 6. CDR3 residues: CASSYDRESYEQYF. Written as DNA, the CDR3 is TGTGCCAGCAGCTACGACAGGGAGTCCTACGAGCAGTACTTC.

This chain joins TRBV10-3 and TRBJ1-2, with TRBD1 matching over 7 bases. With V trimmed by 6 bases and J by 6 bases, 7 bases remained unmatched. The V gene's germline CDR1 is ENHRY and CDR2 SYGVKD. The CDR3 is made up of 13 amino acids. CDR3 coding DNA: TGTGCCATCAGCGACCCACAGGGGAATGGCTACACCTTC. Translated: CAISDPQGNGYTF.

CDR3 loop: CASSPQGNEQYF. The CDR3 DNA sequence: TGCGCCAGCAGCCCCCAGGGAAACGAGCAGTACTTC. V and J are TRBV4-1 and TRBJ2-7; D perhaps matches TRBD1 (5 bases). The length of the CDR3 is 12 residues. V lost 4 bases and J lost 5, with 9 bases in between. Germline-derived CDR1 and CDR2 are MGHRA and YSYEKL.